This T cell receptor (beta chain) was observed in a study of CD8 T cells in Susac syndrome. About 0.5 to 1 ug RNA was reverse transcribed with random hexamers. An immunoSEQ multiplex PCR amplified TCR beta CDR3 over 54 Vbeta and 13 Jbeta. TCRdb analysed the immunoSEQ multiplex PCR reads with MiXCR anew, one entry per CDR3 protein. The repertoire includes approximately 190,000 distinct CDR3 sequences, 85% to 95% of them detected once, and around 0.16% sits in the top ten. Sequencing targeted TCR beta in blood CD8+ and CD4+ T cells. TEMRA cells were FACS-enriched and CD8+ and CD4+ T cells negatively isolated. Notes on the study in general: Clonal expansion was present among Susac CD8+ cells. This expansion reached its peak in TEMRA cells and in active patients.

Unmatched junction bases numbered 6, after V lost 4 bases and J lost 0 bases. The CDR3 is 16 residues long. The germline gives CDR1 MGHRA, CDR2 YSYEKL. As regards this clonotype: The antigen is not known.

The receptor comes from a human donor with Susac syndrome. The sequenced material came from CD8+ T cells from PBMCs. The V call is TRBV4-1, the J call TRBJ2-1; 7 bases match TRBD1. The CDR3 region has the DNA TGCGCCAGCAGCCTGAAGGGACAGAGCTCCTACAATGAGCAGTTCTTC. Its protein is CASSLKGQSSYNEQFF.